This TCR beta chain originates from a study of T cell responses to AZD1222 COVID-19 vaccine. Study information: Combined were second doses at about 4 or about 12 weeks. Broader study findings: At baseline, seropositivity was found in only 5 to 7 AZD1222 recipients.

Comment on this clone: Its antigen is currently unknown.

The trim removed 4 bases at V and 3 bases at J, leaving 10 bases unmatched. The germline CDR1 and CDR2 sequences are SGHDN and FVKESK. This CDR3 is built from 18 residues. Using immunoSEQ multiplex PCR, the repertoire was profiled, and TCRdb retains in-frame clones only, with some absent. The sample gives approximately 120,000 clones, 92% of which show up once; 0.9% to 1.2% is in the top ten. Sequenced material: peripheral blood, taken on day 0 of AZD1222 vaccination. This TCR was recovered from an adult in good health. This chain uses TRBV14 with TRBJ2-3; TRBD2 matches 13 bases. The CDR3 nucleotides are TGTGCCAGCAGCCGAAATTTTCCGGGACTAGCGGGAACAGATACGCAGTATTTT. The encoded protein is CASSRNFPGLAGTDTQYF.